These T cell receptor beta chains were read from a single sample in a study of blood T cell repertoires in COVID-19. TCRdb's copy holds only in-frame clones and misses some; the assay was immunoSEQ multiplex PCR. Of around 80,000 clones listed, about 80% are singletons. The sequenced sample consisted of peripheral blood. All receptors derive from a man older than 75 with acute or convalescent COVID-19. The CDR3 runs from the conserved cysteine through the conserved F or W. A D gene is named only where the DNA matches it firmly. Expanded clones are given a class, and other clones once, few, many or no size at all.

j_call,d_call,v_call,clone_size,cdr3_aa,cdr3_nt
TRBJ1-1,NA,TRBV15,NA,CATGPGRGRDTEAFF,TGTGCCACCGGACCTGGGCGGGGACGGGACACTGAAGCTTTCTTT
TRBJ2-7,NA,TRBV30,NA,CAWTQDRYEQYF,TGTGCCTGGACCCAAGACAGGTACGAGCAGTACTTC
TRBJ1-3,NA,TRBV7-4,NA,CASSETVGCGERPGNTIYF,TGTGCCAGCAGCGAAACGGTGGGATGTGGGGAGAGACCTGGAAACACCATATATTTT
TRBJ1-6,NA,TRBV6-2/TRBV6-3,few,CASSYRGVLSSYNSPLHF,TGTGCCAGCAGTTACCGGGGGGTCCTCAGCTCCTATAATTCACCCCTCCACTTT
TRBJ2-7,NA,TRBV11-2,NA,CASSSLSSYEQYF,TGTGCCAGCAGCTCCCTTTCCTCCTACGAGCAGTACTTC
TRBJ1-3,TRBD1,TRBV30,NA,CAWSEGALGNTIYF,TGTGCCTGGAGTGAGGGGGCGCTTGGAAACACCATATATTTT
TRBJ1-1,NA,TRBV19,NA,CASSTQGGTEAFF,TGTGCCAGTAGTACTCAGGGTGGTACTGAAGCTTTCTTT
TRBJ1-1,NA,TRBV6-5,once,CASSYSRENTEAFF,TGTGCCAGCAGTTACTCGAGAGAGAACACTGAAGCTTTCTTT
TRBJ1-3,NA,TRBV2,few,CASRADRDSGNTIYF,TGTGCCAGCAGGGCTGACAGAGACTCTGGAAACACCATATATTTT
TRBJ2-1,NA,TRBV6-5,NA,CASSYDQIYNEQFF,TGTGCCAGCAGTTACGATCAGATATACAATGAGCAGTTCTTC
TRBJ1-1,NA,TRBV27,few,CASSLKGGGQAFF,TGTGCCAGCAGTTTAAAAGGGGGGGGGCAAGCTTTCTTT
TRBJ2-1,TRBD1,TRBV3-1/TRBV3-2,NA,CASSQDLQQGGHNEQFF,TGTGCCAGCAGCCAAGATCTGCAACAGGGGGGACACAATGAGCAGTTCTTC
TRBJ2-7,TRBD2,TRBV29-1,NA,CSVSMTSGGYEQYF,TGCAGCGTATCAATGACTAGCGGGGGATACGAGCAGTACTTC
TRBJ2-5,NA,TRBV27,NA,CASSFEAPIFPQETQYF,TGTGCCAGCAGTTTCGAGGCGCCTATTTTTCCGCAAGAGACCCAGTACTTC
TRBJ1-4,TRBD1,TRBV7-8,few,CASSLMTGINEKLFF,TGTGCCAGCAGCCTGATGACAGGGATTAATGAAAAACTGTTTTTT
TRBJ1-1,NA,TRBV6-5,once,CASNGGVEAFF,TGTGCCTCTAACGGGGGGGTTGAAGCTTTCTTT
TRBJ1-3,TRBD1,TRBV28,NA,CASRGTGEGNTIYF,TGTGCCAGCAGGGGGACAGGGGAAGGAAACACCATATATTTT
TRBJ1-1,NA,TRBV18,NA,CASSPAGLGNTEAFF,TGTGCCAGCTCCCCTGCAGGGTTGGGGAACACTGAAGCTTTCTTT
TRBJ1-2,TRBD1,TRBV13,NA,CASSLDRGDYGYTF,TGTGCCAGCAGCTTAGACAGGGGCGACTATGGCTACACCTTC
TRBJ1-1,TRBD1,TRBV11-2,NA,CASSVRQGGSTEAFF,TGTGCCAGCAGCGTACGACAGGGGGGGTCCACTGAAGCTTTCTTT
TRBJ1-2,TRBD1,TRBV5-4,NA,CASSLMTGGNYGYTF,TGTGCCAGCAGCTTAATGACAGGGGGGAACTATGGCTACACCTTC
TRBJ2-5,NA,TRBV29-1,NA,CSVDGGAETQYF,TGCAGCGTAGACGGGGGAGCGGAGACCCAGTACTTC
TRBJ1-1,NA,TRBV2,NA,CASSGTEGAEAFF,TGTGCCAGCAGTGGAACCGAGGGGGCTGAAGCTTTCTTT
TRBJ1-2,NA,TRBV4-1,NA,CASSQTQLNYGYTF,TGCGCCAGCAGCCAAACACAGCTTAACTATGGCTACACCTTC
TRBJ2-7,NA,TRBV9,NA,CASSAGGQADYEQYF,TGTGCCAGCAGCGCGGGGGGACAGGCGGACTACGAGCAGTACTTC
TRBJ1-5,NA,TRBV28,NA,CASSFRMTVYSNQPQHF,TGTGCCAGCAGTTTTCGTATGACAGTGTATAGCAATCAGCCCCAGCATTTT
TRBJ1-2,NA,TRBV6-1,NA,CASSEAFGNQGYGYTF,TGTGCCAGCAGTGAAGCGTTTGGAAACCAGGGCTATGGCTACACCTTC
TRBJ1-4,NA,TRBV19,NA,CASSIDRVIGEKLFF,TGTGCCAGTAGTATAGATCGGGTGATAGGAGAAAAACTGTTTTTT
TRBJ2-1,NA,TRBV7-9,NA,CASSQVVQDNEQFF,TGTGCCAGCAGCCAGGTAGTACAGGACAATGAGCAGTTCTTC
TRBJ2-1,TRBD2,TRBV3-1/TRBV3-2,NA,CASSLLAGGRYNEQFF,TGTGCCAGCAGCCTCTTAGCGGGGGGGCGGTACAATGAGCAGTTCTTC
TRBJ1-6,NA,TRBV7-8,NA,CASSLTESPLHF,TGTGCCAGCAGCTTAACCGAGTCACCCCTCCACTTT
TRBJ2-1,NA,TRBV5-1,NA,CASSLGQRNNEQFF,TGCGCCAGCAGCTTGGGACAGAGAAACAATGAGCAGTTCTTC